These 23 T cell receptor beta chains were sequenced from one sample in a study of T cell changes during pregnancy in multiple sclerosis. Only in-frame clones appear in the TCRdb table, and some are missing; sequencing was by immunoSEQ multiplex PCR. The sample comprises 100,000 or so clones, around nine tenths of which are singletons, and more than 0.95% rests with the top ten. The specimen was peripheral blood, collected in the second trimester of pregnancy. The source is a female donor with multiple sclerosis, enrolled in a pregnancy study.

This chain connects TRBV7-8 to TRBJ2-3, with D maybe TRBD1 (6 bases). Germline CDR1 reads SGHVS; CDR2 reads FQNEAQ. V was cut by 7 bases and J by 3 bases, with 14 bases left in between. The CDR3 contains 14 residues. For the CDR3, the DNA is TGTGCCAGCACCCAGGGGAGATGGACAGATACGCAGTATTTT. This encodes CASTQGRWTDTQYF.

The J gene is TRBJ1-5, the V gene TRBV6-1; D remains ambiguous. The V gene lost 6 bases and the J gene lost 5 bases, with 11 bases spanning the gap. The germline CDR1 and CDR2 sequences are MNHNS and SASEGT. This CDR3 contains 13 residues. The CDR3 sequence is CASSSGSYQPQHF. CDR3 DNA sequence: TGTGCCAGCAGCTCGGGGTCTTATCAGCCCCAGCATTTT.

The CDR3 DNA is TGTGCCAGCAGCTTAGCCGGGTCGTACAATGAGCAGTTCTTC. Translated: CASSLAGSYNEQFF. This chain links TRBV7-9 with TRBJ2-1, with no clear D. CDR3 length: 14 amino acids. Trimming removed 0 bases from V and 4 bases from J, with 7 bases in between. Per the germline V gene, CDR1 is SEHNR and CDR2 is FQNEAQ (reference sequence). Supplemented by reference TRBV7-9 and TRBJ2-1, the full variable domain reads DTGVSQNPRHKITKRGQNVTFRCDPISEHNRLYWYRQTLGQGPEFLTYFQNEAQLEKSRLLSDRFSAERPKGSFSTLEIQRTEQGDSAMYLCASSLAGSYNEQFFGPGTRLTVL.

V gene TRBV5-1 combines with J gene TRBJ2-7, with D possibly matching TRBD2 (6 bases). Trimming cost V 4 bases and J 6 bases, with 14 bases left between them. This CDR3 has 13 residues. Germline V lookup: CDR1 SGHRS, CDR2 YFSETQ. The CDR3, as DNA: TGCGCCAGCAGCCCGGAGGGGACCGGCGAGCAGTACTTC. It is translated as CASSPEGTGEQYF.

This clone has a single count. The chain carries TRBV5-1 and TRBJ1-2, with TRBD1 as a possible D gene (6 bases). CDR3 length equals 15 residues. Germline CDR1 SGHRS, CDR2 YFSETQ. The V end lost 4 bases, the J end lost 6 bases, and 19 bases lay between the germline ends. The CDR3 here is CASSPEYREVNGYTF. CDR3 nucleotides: TGCGCCAGCAGCCCCGAGTACAGGGAAGTTAATGGCTACACCTTC.

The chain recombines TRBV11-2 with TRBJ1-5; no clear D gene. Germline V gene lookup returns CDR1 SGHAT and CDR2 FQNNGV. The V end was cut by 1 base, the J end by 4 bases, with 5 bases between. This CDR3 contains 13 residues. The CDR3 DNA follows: TGTGCCAGCAGCTTAGGACAAAATCAGCCCCAGCATTTT. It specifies CASSLGQNQPQHF.

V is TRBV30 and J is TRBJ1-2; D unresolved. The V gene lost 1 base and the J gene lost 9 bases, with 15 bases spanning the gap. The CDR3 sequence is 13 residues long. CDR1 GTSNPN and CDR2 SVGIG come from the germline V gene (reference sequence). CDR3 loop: CAWSGRQEGSYTF. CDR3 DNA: TGTGCCTGGAGTGGAAGACAAGAGGGAAGCTACACCTTC.

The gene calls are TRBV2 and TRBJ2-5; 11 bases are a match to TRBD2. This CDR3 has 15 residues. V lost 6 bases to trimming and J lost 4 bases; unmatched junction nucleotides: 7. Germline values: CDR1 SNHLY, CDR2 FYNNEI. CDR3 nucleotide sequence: TGTGCCAGCAGGCTTAGCGGGGGGGAGGGAGAGACCCAGTACTTC. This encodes CASRLSGGEGETQYF.

The CDR3 coding sequence is TGTGCCAGCAGCCTCCGGGAGGCATATGGCTACACCTTC. As protein: CASSLREAYGYTF. V usage is TRBV5-4 and J usage is TRBJ1-2, with D hard to call. V lost 4 bases, J lost 5 bases, and 12 bases lay in between. The germline gives CDR1 SGHNT, CDR2 YYREEE (reference sequence). The CDR3 runs to 13 residues.

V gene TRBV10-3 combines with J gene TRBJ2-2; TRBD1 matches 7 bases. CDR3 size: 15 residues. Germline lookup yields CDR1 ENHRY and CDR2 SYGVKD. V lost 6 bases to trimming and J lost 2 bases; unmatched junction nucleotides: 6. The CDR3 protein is CAISTGTANTGELFF. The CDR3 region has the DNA TGTGCCATCAGCACCGGGACAGCTAACACCGGGGAGCTGTTTTTT.

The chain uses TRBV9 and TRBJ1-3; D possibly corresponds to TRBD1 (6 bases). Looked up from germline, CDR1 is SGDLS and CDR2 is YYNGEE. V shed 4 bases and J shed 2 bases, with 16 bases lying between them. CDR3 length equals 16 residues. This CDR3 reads CASSLTTGSAGNTIYF. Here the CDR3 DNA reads TGTGCCAGCAGCCTCACCACAGGGTCGGCTGGAAACACCATATATTTT.

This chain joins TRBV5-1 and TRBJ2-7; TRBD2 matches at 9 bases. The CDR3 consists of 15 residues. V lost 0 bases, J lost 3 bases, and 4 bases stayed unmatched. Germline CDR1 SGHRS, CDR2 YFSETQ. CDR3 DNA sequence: TGCGCCAGCAGCTTGGAACCGACTAGCGGCTACGAGCAGTACTTC. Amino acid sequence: CASSLEPTSGYEQYF.

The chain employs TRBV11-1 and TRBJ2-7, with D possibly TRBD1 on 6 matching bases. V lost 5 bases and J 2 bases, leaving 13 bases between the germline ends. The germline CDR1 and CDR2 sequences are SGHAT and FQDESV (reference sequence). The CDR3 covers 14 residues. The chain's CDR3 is CASSPRGWAYEQYF. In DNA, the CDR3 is TGTGCCAGCAGCCCCAGGGGTTGGGCCTACGAGCAGTACTTC.

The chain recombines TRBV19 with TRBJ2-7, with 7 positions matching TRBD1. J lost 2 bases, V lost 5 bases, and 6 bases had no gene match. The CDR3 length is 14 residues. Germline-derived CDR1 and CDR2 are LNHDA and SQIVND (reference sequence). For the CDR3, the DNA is TGTGCCAGTAGTTCGACAGGGCCCACCTACGAGCAGTACTTC. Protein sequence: CASSSTGPTYEQYF.

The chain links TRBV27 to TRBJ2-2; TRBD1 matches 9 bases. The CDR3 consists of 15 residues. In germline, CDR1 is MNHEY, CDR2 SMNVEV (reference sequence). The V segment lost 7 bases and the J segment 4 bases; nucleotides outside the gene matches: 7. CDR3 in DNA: TGTGCCAGCAAGTCGAGGGACAGGGCCACCGGGGAGCTGTTTTTT. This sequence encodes CASKSRDRATGELFF.

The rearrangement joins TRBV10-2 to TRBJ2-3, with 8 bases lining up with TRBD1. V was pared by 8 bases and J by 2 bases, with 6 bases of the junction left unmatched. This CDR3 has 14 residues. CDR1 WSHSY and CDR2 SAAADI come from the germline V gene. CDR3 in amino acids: CASVDRGPTDTQYF. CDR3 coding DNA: TGCGCCAGCGTCGACAGGGGCCCCACAGATACGCAGTATTTT.

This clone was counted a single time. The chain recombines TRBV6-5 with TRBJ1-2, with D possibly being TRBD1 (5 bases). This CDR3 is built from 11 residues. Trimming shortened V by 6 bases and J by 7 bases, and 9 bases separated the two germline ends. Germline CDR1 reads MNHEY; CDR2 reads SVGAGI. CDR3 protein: CASRTRGGYTF. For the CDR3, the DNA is TGTGCCAGCAGGACAAGGGGTGGCTACACCTTC.

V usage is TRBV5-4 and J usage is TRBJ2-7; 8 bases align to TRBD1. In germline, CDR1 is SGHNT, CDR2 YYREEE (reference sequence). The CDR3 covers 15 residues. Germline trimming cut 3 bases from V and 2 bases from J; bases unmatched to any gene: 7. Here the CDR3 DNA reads TGTGCCAGCAGCTCTAGGGGACAGGTTCCCTACGAGCAGTACTTC. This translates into CASSSRGQVPYEQYF.

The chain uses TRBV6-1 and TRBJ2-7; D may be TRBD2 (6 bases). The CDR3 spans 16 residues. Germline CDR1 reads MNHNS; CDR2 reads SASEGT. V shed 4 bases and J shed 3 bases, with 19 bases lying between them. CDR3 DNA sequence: TGTGCCAGCAGTGCCGGTGGGAGGCGGAACCTCTACGAGCAGTACTTC. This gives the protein CASSAGGRRNLYEQYF.

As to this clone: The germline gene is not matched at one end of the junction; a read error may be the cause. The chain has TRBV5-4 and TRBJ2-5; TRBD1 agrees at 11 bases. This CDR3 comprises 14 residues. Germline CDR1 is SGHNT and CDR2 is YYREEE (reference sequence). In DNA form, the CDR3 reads TGTGCCAGCAACTTGGGACAGGGGGTGAAGACCCAGTACTTC. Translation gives CASNLGQGVKTQYF.

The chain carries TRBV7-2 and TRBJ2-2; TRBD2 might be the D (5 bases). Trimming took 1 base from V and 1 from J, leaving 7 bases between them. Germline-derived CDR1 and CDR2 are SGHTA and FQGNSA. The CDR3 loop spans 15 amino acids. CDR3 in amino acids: CASSLDSGNTGELFF. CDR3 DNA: TGTGCCAGCAGCTTAGACAGCGGGAACACCGGGGAGCTGTTTTTT.

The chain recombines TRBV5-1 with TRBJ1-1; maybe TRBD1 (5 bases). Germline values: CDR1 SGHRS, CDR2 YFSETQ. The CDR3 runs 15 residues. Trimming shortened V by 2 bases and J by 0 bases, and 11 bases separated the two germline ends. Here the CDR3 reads CASSLRQSMNTEAFF. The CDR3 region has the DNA TGCGCCAGCAGCTTACGACAGAGCATGAACACTGAAGCTTTCTTT.

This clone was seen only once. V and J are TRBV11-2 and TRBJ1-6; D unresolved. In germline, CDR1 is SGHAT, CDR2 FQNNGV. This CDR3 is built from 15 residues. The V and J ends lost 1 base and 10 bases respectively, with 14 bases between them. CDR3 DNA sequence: TGTGCCAGCAGCTTAGTGGGTGGGTTACAGTCACCCCTCCACTTT. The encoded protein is CASSLVGGLQSPLHF.